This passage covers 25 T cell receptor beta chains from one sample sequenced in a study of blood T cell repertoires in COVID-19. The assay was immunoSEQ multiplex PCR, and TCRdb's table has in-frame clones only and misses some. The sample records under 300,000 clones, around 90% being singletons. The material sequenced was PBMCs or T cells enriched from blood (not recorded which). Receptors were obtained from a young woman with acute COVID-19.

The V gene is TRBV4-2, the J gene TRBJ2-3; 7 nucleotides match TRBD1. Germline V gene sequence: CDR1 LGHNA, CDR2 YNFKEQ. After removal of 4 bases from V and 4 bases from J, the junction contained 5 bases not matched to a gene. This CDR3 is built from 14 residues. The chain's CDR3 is CASSRLDRADTQYF. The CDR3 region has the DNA TGTGCCAGCAGCCGCCTCGACAGGGCAGATACGCAGTATTTT.

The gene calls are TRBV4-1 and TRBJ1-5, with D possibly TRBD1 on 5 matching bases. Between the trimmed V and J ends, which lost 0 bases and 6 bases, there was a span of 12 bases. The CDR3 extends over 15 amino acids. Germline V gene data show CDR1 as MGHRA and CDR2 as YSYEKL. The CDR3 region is CASSQEWGGFQPQHF. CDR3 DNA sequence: TGCGCCAGCAGCCAAGAGTGGGGGGGTTTTCAGCCCCAGCATTTT.

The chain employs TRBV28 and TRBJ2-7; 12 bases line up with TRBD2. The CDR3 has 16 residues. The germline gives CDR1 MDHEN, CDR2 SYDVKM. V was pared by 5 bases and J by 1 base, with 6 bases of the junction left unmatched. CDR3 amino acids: CASSKRLAGDSYEQYF. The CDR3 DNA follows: TGTGCCAGCAGTAAACGACTAGCGGGAGATTCCTACGAGCAGTACTTC.

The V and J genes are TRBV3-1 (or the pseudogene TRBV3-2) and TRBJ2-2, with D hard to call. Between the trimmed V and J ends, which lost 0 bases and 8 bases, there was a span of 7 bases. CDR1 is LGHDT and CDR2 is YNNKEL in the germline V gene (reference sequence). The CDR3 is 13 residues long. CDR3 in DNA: TGTGCCAGCAGCCAAGATCCCGCGGGGGAGCTGTTTTTT. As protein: CASSQDPAGELFF.

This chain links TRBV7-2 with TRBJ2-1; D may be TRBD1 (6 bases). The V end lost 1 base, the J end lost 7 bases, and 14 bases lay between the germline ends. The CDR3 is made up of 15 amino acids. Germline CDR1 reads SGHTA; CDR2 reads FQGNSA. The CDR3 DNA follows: TGTGCCAGCAGCTTAGACCCAGGGGAGTATAATGAGCAGTTCTTC. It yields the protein CASSLDPGEYNEQFF.

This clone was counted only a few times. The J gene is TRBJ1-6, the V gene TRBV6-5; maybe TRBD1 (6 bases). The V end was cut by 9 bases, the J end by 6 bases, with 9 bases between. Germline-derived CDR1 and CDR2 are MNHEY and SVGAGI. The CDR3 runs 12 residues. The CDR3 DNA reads TGTGCCAGTACAGGGCTTAATTCACCCCTCCACTTT. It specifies CASTGLNSPLHF.

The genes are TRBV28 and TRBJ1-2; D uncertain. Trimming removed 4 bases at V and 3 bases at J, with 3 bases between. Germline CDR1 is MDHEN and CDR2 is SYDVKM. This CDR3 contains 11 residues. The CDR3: CASSSDYGYTF. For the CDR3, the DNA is TGTGCCAGCAGTTCAGACTATGGCTACACCTTC.

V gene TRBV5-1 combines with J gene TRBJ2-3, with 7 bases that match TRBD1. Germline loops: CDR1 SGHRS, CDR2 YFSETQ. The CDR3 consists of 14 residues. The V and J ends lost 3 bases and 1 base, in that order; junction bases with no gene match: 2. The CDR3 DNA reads TGCGCCAGCAGCTCAACAGGGGGCACAGATACGCAGTATTTT. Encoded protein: CASSSTGGTDTQYF.

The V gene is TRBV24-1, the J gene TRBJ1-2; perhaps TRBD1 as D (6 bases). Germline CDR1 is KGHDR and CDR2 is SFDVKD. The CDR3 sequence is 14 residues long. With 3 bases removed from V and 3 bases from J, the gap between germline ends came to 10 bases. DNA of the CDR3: TGTGCCACCAGTGATGCGGACAGAGACTATGGCTACACCTTC. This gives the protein CATSDADRDYGYTF.

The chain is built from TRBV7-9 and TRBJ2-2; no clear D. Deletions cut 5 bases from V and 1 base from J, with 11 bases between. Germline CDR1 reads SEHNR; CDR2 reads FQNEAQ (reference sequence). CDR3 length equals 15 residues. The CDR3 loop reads CASSPPPGNTGELFF. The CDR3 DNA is TGTGCCAGCAGCCCGCCCCCAGGGAACACCGGGGAGCTGTTTTTT.

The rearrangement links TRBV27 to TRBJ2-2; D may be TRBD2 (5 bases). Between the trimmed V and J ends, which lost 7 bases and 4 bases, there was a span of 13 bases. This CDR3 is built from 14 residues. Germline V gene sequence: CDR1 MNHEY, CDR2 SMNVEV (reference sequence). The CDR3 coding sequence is TGTGCCAGCATGGCCCGGGGTCGCACCGGGGAGCTGTTTTTT. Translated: CASMARGRTGELFF.

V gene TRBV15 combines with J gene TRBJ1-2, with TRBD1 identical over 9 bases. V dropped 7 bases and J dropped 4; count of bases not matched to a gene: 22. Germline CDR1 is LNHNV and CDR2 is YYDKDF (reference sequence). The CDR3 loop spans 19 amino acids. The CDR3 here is CATTPVPVGTGSPLYGYTF. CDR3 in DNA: TGTGCCACCACTCCGGTGCCCGTCGGGACAGGGAGCCCCCTCTATGGCTACACCTTC.

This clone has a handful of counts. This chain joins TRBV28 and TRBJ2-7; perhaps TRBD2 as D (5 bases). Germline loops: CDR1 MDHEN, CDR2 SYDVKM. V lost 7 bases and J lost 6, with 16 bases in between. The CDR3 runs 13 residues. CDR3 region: CASKGEGWGEQYF. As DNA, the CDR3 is TGTGCCAGCAAGGGAGAGGGTTGGGGCGAGCAGTACTTC.

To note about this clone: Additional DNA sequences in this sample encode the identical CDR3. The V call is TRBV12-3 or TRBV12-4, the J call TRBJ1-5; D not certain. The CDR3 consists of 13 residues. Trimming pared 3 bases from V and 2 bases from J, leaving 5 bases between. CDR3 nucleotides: TGTGCCAGCAGTTTGAGGGGCAATCAGCCCCAGCATTTT. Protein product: CASSLRGNQPQHF.

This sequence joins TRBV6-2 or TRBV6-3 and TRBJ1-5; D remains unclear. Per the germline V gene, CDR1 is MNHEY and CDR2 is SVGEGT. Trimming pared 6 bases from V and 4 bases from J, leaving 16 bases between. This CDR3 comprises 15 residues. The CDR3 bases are TGTGCCAGCAGGCCTCACATATCCAAAAATCAGCCCCAGCATTTT. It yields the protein CASRPHISKNQPQHF.

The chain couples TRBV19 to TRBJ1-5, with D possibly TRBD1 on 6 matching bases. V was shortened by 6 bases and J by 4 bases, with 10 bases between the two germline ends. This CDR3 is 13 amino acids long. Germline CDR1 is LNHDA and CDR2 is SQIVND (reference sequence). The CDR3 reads CASSLQGNQPQHF. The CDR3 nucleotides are TGTGCCAGTAGCCTACAGGGTAATCAGCCCCAGCATTTT.

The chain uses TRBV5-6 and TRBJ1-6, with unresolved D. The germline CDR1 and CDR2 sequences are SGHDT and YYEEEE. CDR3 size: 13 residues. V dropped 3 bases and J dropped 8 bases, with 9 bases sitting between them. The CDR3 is CASSSGRDSPLHF. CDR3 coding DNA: TGTGCCAGCAGCTCCGGGAGAGATTCACCCCTCCACTTT.

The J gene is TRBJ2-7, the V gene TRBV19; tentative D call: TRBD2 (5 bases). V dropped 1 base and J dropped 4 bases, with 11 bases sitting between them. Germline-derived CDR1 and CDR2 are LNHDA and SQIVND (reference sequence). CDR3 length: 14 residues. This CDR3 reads CASSIALGVYEQYF. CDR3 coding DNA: TGTGCCAGTAGTATAGCTCTCGGGGTGTACGAGCAGTACTTC.

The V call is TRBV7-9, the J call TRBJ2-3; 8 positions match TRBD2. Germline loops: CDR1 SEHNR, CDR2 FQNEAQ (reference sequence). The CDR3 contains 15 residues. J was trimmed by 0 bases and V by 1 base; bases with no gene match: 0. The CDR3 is CASSLGGRSTDTQYF. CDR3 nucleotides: TGTGCCAGCAGCTTAGGCGGGAGGAGCACAGATACGCAGTATTTT.

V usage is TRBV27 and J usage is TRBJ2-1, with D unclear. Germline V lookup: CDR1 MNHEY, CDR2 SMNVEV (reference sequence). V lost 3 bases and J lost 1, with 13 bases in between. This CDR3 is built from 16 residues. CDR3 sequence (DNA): TGTGCCAGCAGTTTGATCCCCGTGAGTTCCTACAATGAGCAGTTCTTC. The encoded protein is CASSLIPVSSYNEQFF.

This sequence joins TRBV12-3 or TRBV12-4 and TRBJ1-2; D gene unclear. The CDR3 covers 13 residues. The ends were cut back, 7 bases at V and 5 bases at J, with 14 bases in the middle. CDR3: CASTRGRWYGYTF. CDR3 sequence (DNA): TGTGCCAGCACCCGAGGGAGGTGGTATGGCTACACCTTC.

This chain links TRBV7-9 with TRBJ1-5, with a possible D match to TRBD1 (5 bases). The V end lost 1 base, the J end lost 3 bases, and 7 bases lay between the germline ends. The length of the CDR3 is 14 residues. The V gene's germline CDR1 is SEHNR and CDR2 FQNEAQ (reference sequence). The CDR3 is CASSLGQHNQPQHF. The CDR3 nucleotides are TGTGCCAGCAGCTTAGGACAGCACAATCAGCCCCAGCATTTT.

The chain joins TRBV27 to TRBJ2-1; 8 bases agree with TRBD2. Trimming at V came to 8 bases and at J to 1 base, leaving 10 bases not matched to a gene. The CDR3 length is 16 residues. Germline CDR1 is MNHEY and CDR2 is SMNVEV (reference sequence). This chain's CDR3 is CASSKSGSRSYNEQFF. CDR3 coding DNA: TGTGCCAGCTCCAAGAGCGGGAGTAGGTCCTACAATGAGCAGTTCTTC.

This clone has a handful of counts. The CDR3 sequence: CASSASPGSNQPQHF. The CDR3 coding sequence is TGCGCCAGCAGCGCTTCCCCAGGGAGCAATCAGCCCCAGCATTTT. The chain has TRBV5-1 and TRBJ1-5; possible D gene TRBD1, 5 bases. The germline gives CDR1 SGHRS, CDR2 YFSETQ. The CDR3 loop spans 15 amino acids. V gave up 4 bases and J gave up 1 base, with 12 bases separating them.

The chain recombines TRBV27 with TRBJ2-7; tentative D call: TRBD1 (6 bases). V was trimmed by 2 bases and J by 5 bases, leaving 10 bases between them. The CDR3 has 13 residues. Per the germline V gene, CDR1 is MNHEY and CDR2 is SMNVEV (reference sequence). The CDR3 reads CASSLRRGDEQYF. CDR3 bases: TGTGCCAGCAGTTTACGCAGGGGCGACGAGCAGTACTTC.